This T cell receptor (beta chain) was sequenced for a study of blood T cell repertoires in COVID-19. At the level of the study: The United States, Italy and Spain supplied acute and convalescent COVID-19 samples.

Germline loops: CDR1 SGHKS, CDR2 YYEKEE (reference sequence). CDR3 size: 14 residues. Trimming at V came to 4 bases and at J to 2 bases, leaving 4 bases not matched to a gene. In the authors' workflow: Counts of nucleated cells, estimated from reference gene primer amplification, were obtained. Clones were read by immunoSEQ multiplex PCR, and TCRdb kept only the in-frame ones, dropping some. Clonal size and the V and J genes are those of that table, whereas D and trimming came from the DNA. The sample lists 90,000 to 100,000 clones, less than 85% occurring once. The chain joins TRBV5-5 to TRBJ2-3; 7 nucleotides align to TRBD1. The sequence derives from a man between 65 and 80 years old with active or convalescent COVID-19. Sequenced input: peripheral blood. CDR3 protein: CASSPGQYTDTQYF. Written as DNA, the CDR3 is TGTGCCAGCAGCCCGGGACAGTACACAGATACGCAGTATTTT.